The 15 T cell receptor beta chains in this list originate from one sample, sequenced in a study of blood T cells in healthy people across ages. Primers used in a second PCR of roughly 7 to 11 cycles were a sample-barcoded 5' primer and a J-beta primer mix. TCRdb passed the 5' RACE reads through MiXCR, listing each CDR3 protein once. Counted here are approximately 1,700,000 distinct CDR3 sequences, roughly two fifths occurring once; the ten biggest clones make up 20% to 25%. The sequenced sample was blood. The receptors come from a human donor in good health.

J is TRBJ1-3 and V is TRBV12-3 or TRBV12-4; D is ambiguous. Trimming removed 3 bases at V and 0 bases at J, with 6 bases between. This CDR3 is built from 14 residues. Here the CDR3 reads CASSFQHSGNTIYF. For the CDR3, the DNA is TGTGCCAGCAGTTTCCAACACTCTGGAAACACCATATATTTT.

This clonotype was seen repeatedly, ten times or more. CDR3 nucleotide sequence: TGTGCCAGCAGCTTAGACTACTCGACAGCTAACTATGGCTACACCTTC. This encodes CASSLDYSTANYGYTF. V is TRBV11-2 and J is TRBJ1-2; D possibly corresponds to TRBD1 (5 bases). Looked up from germline, CDR1 is SGHAT and CDR2 is FQNNGV. V shed 0 bases and J shed 0 bases, with 11 bases lying between them. The CDR3 covers 16 residues.

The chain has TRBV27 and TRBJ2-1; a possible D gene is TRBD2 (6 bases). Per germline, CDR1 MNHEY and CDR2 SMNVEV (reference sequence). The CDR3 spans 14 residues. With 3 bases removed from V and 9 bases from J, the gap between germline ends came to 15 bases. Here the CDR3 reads CASSFSSRGTEQFF. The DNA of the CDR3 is TGTGCCAGCAGTTTTTCGTCACGGGGGACTGAGCAGTTCTTC.

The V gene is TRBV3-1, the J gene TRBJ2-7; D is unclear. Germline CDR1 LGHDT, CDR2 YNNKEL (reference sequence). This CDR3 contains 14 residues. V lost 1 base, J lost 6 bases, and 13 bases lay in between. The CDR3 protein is CASSQVLTPREQYF. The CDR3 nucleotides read TGTGCCAGCAGCCAAGTCCTAACCCCGCGCGAGCAGTACTTC.

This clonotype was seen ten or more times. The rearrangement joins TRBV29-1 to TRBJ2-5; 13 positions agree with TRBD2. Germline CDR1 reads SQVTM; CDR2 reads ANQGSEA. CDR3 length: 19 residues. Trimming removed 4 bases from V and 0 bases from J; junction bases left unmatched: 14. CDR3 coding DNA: TGCAGCGTTGTTCCGCTAGCGGGAGGGACTAGCGGGAACCAAGAGACCCAGTACTTC. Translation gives CSVVPLAGGTSGNQETQYF. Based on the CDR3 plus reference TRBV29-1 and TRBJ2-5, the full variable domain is SAVISQKPSRDICQRGTSLTIQCQVDSQVTMMFWYRQQPGQSLTLIATANQGSEATYESGFVIDKFPISRPNLTFSTLTVSNMSPEDSSIYLCSVVPLAGGTSGNQETQYFGPGTRLLVL.

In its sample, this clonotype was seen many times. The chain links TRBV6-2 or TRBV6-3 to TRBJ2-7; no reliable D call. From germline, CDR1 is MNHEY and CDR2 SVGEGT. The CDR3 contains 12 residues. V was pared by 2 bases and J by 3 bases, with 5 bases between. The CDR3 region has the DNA TGTGCCAGCAGTTACGGGGTCTACGAGCAGTACTTC. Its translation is CASSYGVYEQYF.

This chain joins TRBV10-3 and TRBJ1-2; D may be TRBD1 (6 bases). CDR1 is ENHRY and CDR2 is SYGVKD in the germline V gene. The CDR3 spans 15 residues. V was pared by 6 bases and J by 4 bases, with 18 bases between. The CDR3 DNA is TGTGCCATCAGCATGTGGGGGGCCAGCGGCTATGGCTACACCTTC. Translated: CAISMWGASGYGYTF.

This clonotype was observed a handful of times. CDR3 region: CASSLTPKENTEAFF. For the CDR3, the DNA is TGTGCCAGCAGCTTAACTCCCAAAGAGAACACTGAAGCTTTCTTT. The V and J genes are TRBV7-2 and TRBJ1-1; D gene ambiguous. The CDR3 has 15 amino acids. Germline-derived CDR1 and CDR2 are SGHTA and FQGNSA. With 2 bases removed from V and 1 base from J, the gap between germline ends came to 11 bases.

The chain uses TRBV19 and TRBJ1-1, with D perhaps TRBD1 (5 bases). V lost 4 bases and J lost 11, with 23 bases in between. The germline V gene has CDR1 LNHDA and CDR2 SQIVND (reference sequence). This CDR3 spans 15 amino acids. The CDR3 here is CASSNTRGRPRQAFF. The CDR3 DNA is TGTGCCAGTAGTAACACCCGGGGCAGACCAAGGCAGGCTTTCTTT.

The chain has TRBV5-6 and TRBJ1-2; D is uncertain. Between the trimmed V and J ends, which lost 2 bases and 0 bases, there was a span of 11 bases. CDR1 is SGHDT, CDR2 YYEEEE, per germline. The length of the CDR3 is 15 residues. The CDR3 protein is CASSLQSSANYGYTF. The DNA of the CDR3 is TGTGCCAGCAGCTTACAGAGTTCAGCTAACTATGGCTACACCTTC.

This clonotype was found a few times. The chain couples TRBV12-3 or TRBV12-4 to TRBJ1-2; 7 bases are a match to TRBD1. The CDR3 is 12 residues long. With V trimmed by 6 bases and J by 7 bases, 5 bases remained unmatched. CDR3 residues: CASSPDRAGYTF. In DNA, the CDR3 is TGTGCCAGCAGCCCCGACAGGGCTGGCTACACCTTC.

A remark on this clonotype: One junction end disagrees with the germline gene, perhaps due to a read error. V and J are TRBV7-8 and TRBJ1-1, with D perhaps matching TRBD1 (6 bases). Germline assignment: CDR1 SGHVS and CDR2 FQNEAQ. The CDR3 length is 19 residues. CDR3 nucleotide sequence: TGTGCCAGCGGCTTAGTCCCGACAGGTGGTATTGCGATGAACACTGAAGCTTTCTTT. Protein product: CASGLVPTGGIAMNTEAFF.

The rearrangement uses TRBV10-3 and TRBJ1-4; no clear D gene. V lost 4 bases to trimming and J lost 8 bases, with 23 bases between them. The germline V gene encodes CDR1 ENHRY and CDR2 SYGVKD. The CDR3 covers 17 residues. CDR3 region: CAISALSPAVGTEKLFF. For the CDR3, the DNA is TGTGCCATCAGTGCCCTGAGCCCCGCGGTGGGTACGGAAAAACTGTTTTTT.

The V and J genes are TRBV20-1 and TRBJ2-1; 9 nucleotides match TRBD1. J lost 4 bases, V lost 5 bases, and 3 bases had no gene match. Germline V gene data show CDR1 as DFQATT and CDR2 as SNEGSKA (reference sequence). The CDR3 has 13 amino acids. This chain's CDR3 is CSAPGTGYNEQFF. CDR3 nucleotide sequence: TGCAGTGCTCCCGGGACAGGGTACAATGAGCAGTTCTTC.

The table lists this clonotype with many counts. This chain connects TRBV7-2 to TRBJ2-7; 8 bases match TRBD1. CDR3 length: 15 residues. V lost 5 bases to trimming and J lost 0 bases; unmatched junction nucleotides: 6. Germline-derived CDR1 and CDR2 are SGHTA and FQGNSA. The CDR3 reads CASSAGQAYSYEQYF. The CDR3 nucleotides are TGTGCCAGCAGCGCGGGACAGGCCTACTCCTACGAGCAGTACTTC.